This paragraph covers one T cell receptor (beta chain) sequence. This entry is derived from a study of blood T cell repertoires in COVID-19. Only in-frame clones appear in the TCRdb table, and some are missing; sequencing was by immunoSEQ multiplex PCR. The sample yields 150,000 to 200,000 clones, over 70% seen once. Germline assignment: CDR1 SGHRS and CDR2 YFSETQ. Trimming removed 4 bases from V and 8 bases from J; junction bases left unmatched: 10. This CDR3 spans 14 amino acids. The sequenced sample was PBMCs or T cells enriched from blood (not recorded which). The clonotype was recovered from a man aged 65-85 years who had been exposed to COVID-19. The genes are TRBV5-1 and TRBJ1-1, with TRBD1 matching 8 bases. The CDR3, as DNA: TGCGCCAGCAGCCGCACGACAGGGGATCCCGAAGCTTTCTTT. Translated: CASSRTTGDPEAFF.